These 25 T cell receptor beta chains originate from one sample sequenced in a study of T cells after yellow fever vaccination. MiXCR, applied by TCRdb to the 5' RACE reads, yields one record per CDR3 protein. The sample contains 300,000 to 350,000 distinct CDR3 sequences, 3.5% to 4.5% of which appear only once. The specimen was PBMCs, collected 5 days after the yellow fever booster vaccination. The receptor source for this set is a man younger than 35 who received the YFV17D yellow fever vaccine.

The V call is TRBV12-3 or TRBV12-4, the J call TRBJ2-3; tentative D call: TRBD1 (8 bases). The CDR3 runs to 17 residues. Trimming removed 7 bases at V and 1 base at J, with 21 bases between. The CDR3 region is CASIPGYRGRGTDTQYF. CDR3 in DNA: TGTGCCAGCATCCCGGGTTACAGGGGGAGGGGCACAGATACGCAGTATTTT.

CDR3: CATSDSGGAENEQFF. The DNA for the CDR3 is TGTGCCACCAGTGATAGCGGGGGGGCCGAAAATGAGCAGTTCTTC. J is TRBJ2-1 and V is TRBV24-1; 10 positions match TRBD2. The V segment lost 3 bases and the J segment 7 bases; nucleotides outside the gene matches: 5. This CDR3 comprises 15 residues. CDR1 is KGHDR, CDR2 SFDVKD, per germline.

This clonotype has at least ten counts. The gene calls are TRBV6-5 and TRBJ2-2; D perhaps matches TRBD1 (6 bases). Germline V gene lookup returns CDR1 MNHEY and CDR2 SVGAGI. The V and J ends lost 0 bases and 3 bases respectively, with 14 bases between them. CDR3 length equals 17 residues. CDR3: CASSYSPRGADTGELFF. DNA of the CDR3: TGTGCCAGCAGTTACTCCCCCAGGGGTGCGGACACCGGGGAGCTGTTTTTT.

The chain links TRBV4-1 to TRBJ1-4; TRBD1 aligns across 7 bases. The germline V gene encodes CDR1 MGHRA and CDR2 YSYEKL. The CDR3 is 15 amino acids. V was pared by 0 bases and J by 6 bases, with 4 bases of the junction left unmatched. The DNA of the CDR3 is TGCGCCAGCAGCCAAGATAGACAGGGATATGAAAAACTGTTTTTT. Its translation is CASSQDRQGYEKLFF.

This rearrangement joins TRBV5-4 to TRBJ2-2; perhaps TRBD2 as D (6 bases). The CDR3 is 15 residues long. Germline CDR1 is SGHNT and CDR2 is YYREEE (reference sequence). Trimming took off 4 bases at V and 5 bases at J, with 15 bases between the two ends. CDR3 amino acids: CASSGEDRSTGELFF. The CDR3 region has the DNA TGTGCCAGCAGCGGGGAGGATCGGAGTACCGGGGAGCTGTTTTTT.

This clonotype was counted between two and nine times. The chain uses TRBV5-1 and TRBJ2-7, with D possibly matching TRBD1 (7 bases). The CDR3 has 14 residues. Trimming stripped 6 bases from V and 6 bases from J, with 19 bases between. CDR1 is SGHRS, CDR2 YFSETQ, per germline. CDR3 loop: CASTGGTVVSEQYF. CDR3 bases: TGCGCCAGCACTGGCGGGACAGTGGTCTCCGAGCAGTACTTC.

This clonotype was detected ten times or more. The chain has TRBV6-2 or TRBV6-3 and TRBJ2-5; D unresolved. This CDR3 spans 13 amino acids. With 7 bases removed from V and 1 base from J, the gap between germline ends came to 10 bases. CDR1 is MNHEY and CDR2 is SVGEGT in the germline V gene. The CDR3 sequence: CASMTVGQETQYF. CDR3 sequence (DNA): TGTGCCAGCATGACGGTCGGCCAAGAGACCCAGTACTTC.

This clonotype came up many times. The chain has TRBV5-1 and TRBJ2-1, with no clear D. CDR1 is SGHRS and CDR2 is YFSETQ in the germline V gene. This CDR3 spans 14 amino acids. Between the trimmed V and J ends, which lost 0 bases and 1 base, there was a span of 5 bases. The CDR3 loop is CASSLAVSYNEQFF. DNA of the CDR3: TGCGCCAGCAGCTTGGCCGTATCCTACAATGAGCAGTTCTTC.

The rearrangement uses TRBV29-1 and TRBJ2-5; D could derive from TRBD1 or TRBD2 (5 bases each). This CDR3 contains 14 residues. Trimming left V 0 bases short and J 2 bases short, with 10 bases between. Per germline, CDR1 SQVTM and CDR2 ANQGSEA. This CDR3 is CSVEDPRGQETQYF. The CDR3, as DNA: TGCAGCGTTGAAGATCCGAGGGGACAAGAGACCCAGTACTTC.

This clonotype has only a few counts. The CDR3 sequence: CATSTFRTGETQYF. The CDR3 DNA is TGTGCCACCAGCACCTTTCGGACTGGGGAGACCCAGTACTTC. The gene calls are TRBV15 and TRBJ2-5; D may be TRBD2 (5 bases). With 4 bases removed from V and 5 bases from J, the gap between germline ends came to 14 bases. The CDR3 spans 14 residues. CDR1 is LNHNV, CDR2 YYDKDF, per germline (reference sequence).

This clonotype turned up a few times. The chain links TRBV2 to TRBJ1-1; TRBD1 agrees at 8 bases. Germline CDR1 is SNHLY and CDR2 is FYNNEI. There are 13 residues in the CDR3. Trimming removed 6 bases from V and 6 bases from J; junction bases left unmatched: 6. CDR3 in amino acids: CASRKTGGAEAFF. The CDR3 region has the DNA TGTGCCAGCAGAAAAACAGGGGGGGCTGAAGCTTTCTTT.

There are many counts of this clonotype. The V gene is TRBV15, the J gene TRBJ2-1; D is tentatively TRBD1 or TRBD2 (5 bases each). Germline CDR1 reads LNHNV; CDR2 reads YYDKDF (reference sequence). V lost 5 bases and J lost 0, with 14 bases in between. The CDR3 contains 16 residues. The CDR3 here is CATSPGTTYSYNEQFF. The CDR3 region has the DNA TGTGCCACCAGCCCAGGGACCACATACTCCTACAATGAGCAGTTCTTC.

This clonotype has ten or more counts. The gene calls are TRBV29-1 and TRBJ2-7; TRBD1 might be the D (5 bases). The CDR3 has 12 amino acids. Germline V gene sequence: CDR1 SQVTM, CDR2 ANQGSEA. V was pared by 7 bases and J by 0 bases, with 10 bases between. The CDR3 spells CSAGDSSYEQYF. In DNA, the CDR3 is TGCAGCGCCGGAGACAGCTCCTACGAGCAGTACTTC.

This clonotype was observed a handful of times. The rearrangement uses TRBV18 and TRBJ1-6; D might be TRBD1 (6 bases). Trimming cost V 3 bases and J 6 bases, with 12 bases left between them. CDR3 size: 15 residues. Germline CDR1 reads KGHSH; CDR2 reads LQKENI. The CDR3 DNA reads TGTGCCAGCTCACCCCAGGGGATAACTAATTCACCCCTCCACTTT. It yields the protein CASSPQGITNSPLHF.

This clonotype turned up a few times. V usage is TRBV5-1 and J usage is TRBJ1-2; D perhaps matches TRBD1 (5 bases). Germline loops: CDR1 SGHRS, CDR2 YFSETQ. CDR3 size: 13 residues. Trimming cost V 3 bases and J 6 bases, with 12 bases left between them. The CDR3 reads CASSSGFSDGYTF. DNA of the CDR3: TGCGCCAGCAGCTCAGGGTTTTCTGATGGCTACACCTTC.

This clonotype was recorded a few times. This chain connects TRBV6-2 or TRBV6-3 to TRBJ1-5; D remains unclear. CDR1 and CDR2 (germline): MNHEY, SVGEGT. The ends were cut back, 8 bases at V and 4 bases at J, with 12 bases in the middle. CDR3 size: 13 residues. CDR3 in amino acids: CASRAGLNQPQHF. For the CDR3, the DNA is TGTGCCAGCCGGGCGGGATTGAATCAGCCCCAGCATTTT.

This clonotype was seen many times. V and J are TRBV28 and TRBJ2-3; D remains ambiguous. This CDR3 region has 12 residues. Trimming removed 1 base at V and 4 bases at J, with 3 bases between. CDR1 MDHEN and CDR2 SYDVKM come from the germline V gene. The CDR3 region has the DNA TGTGCCAGCAGTTTATCCCCAGATACGCAGTATTTT. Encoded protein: CASSLSPDTQYF.

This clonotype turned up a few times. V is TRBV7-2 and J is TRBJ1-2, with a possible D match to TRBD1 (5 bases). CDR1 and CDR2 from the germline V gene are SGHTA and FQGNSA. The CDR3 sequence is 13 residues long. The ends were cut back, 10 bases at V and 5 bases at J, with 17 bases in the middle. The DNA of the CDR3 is TGTGCCACCACCCCGACAGAAAAATATGGCTACACCTTC. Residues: CATTPTEKYGYTF. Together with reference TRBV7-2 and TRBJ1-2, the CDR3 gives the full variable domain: GAGVSQSPSNKVTEKGKDVELRCDPISGHTALYWYRQSLGQGLEFLIYFQGNSAPDKSGLPSDRFSAERTGGSVSTLTIQRTQQEDSAVYLCATTPTEKYGYTFGSGTRLTVV.

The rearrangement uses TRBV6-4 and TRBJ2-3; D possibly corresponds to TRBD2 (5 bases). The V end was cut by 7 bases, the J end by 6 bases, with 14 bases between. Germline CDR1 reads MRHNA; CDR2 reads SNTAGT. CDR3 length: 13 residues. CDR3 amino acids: CASTPETGDTQYF. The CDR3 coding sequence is TGTGCCAGCACCCCAGAAACGGGGGATACGCAGTATTTT.

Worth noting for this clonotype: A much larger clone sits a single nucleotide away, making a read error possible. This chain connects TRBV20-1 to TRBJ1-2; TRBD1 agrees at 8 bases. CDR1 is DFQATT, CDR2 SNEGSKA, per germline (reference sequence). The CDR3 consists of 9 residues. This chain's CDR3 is CRAPGGHTF. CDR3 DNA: TGCAGAGCTCCAGGGGGCCACACCTTC.

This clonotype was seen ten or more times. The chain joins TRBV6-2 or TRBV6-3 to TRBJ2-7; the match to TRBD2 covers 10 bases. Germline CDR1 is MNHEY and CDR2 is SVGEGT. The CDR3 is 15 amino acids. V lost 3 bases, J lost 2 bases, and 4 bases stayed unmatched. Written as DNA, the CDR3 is TGTGCCAGCAGTTATGGACTAGCGGCGACCTACGAGCAGTACTTC. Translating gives CASSYGLAATYEQYF.

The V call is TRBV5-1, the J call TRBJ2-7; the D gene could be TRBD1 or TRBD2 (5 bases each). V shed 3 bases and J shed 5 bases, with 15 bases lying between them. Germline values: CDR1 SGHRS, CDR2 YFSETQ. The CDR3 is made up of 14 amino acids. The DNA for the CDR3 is TGCGCCAGCAGCTGGGACCTTTTCGGGAACGAGCAGTACGTC. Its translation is CASSWDLFGNEQYV.

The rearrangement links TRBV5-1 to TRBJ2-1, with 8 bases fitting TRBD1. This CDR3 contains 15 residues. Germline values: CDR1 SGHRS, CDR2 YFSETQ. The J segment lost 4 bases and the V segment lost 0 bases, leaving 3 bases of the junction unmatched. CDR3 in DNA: TGCGCCAGCAGCTTGGTTCAGGGGGCTTACAATGAGCAGTTCTTC. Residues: CASSLVQGAYNEQFF.

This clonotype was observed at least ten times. The CDR3 coding sequence is TGTGCCACCAGCAAGGGTCCGGGACACTGGAACACCGGGGAGCTGTTTTTT. Its protein product is CATSKGPGHWNTGELFF. The V gene is TRBV15, the J gene TRBJ2-2; weak D call: TRBD1 (6 bases). This CDR3 is built from 17 residues. Trimming took off 4 bases at V and 1 base at J, with 16 bases between the two ends. CDR1 is LNHNV and CDR2 is YYDKDF in the germline V gene (reference sequence).

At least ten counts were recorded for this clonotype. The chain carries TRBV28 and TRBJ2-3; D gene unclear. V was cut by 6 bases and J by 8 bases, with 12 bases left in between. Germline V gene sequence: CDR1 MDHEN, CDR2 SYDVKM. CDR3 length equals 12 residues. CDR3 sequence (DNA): TGTGCCAGCAGCCCCGGCTTTGCTACGCAGTATTTT. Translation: CASSPGFATQYF.